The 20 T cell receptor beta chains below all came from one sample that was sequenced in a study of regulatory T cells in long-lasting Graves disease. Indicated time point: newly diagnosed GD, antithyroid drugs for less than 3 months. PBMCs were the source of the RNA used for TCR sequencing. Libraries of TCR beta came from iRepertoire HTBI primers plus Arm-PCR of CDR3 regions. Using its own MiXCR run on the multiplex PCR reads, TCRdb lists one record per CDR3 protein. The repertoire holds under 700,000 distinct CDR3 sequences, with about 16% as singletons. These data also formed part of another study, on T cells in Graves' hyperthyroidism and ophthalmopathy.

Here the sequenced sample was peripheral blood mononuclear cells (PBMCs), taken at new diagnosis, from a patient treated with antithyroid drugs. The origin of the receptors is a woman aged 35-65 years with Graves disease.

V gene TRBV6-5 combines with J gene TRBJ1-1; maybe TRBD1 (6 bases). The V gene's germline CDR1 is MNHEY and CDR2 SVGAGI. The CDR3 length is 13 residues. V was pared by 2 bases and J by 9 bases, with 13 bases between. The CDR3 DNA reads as TGTGCCAGCAGTTACACCACCGGGACACAAGCTTTCTTT. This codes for CASSYTTGTQAFF.

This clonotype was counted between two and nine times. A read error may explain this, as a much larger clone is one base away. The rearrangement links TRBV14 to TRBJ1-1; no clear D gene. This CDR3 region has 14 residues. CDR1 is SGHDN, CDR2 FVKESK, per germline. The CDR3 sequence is CASTQDGMNTEAFF. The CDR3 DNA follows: TGTGCCAGCACCCAAGACGGAATGAACACTGAAGCTTTCTTT.

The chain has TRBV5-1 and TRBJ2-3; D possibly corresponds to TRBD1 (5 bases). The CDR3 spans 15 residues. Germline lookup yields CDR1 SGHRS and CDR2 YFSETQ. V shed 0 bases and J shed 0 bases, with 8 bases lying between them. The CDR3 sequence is CASSLAGSSTDTQYF. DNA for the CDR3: TGCGCCAGCAGCTTGGCAGGGTCTAGCACAGATACGCAGTATTTT.

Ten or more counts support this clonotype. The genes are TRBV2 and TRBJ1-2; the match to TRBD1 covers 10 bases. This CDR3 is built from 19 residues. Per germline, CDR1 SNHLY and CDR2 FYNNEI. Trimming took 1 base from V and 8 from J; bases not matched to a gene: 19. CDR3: CASSEERGRDRGKLGGYTF. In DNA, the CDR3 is TGTGCCAGCAGTGAAGAAAGGGGCCGGGACAGGGGAAAACTTGGAGGCTACACCTTC.

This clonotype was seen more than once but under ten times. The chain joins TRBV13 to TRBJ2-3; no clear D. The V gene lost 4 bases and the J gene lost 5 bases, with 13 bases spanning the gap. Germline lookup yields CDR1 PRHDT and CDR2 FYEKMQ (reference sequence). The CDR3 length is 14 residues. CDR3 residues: CASSSNGPGDTQYF. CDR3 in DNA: TGTGCCAGCAGCTCCAACGGTCCCGGAGATACGCAGTATTTT.

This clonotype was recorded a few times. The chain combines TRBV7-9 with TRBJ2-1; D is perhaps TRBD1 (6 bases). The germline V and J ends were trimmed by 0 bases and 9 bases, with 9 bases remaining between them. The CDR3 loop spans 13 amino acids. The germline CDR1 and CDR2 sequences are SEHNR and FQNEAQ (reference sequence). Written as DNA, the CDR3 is TGTGCCAGCAGCTTAGCGCTGGGGGCTGAGCAGTTCTTC. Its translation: CASSLALGAEQFF.

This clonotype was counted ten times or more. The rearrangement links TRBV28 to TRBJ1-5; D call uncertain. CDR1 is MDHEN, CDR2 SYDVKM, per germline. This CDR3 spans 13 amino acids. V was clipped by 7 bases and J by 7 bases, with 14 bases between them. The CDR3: CASNTLGSQPQHF. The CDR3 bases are TGTGCCAGCAACACCCTAGGGAGCCAGCCCCAGCATTTT.

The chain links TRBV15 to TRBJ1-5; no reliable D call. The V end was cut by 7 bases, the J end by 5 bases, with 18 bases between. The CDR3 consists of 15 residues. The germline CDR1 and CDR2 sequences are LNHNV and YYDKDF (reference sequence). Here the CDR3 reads CATKATEGFDQPQHF. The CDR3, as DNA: TGTGCCACCAAGGCCACAGAAGGGTTCGATCAGCCCCAGCATTTT.

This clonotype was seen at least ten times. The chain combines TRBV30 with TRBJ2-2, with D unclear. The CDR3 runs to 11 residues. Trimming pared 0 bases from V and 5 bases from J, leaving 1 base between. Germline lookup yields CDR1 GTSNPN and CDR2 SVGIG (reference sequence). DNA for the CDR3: TGTGCCTGGAGTGTAACCGGGGAGCTGTTTTTT. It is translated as CAWSVTGELFF. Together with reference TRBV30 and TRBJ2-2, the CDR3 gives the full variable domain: SQTIHQWPATLVQPVGSPLSLECTVEGTSNPNLYWYRQAAGRGLQLLFYSVGIGQISSEVPQNLSASRPQDRQFILSSKKLLLSDSGFYLCAWSVTGELFFGEGSRLTVL.

CDR3 loop: CATSGGLAGASETQYF. The CDR3 region has the DNA TGTGCCACCAGCGGCGGACTAGCGGGGGCCTCAGAGACCCAGTACTTC. This chain uses TRBV15 with TRBJ2-5; TRBD2 agrees at 13 bases. Germline loops: CDR1 LNHNV, CDR2 YYDKDF (reference sequence). The trim removed 5 bases at V and 4 bases at J, leaving 7 bases unmatched. This CDR3 spans 16 amino acids.

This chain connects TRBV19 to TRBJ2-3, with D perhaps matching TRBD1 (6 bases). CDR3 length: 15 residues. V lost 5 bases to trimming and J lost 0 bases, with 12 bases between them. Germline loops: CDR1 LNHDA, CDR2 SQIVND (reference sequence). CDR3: CASSLRTASTDTQYF. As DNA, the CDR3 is TGTGCCAGTAGTCTTAGGACAGCTAGCACAGATACGCAGTATTTT.

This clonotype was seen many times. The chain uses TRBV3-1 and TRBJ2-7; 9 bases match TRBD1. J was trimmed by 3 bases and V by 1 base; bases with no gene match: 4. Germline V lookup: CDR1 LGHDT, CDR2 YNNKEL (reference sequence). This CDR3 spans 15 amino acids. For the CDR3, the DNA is TGTGCCAGCAGCCAAGGGACAGGGGACATCTACGAGCAGTACTTC. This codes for CASSQGTGDIYEQYF.

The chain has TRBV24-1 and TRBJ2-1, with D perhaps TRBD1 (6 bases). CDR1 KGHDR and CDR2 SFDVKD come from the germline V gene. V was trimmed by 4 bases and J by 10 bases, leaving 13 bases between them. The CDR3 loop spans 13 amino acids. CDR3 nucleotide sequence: TGTGCCACCAGTGAACTAGGGGGTTGGGAGCAGTTCTTC. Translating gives CATSELGGWEQFF.

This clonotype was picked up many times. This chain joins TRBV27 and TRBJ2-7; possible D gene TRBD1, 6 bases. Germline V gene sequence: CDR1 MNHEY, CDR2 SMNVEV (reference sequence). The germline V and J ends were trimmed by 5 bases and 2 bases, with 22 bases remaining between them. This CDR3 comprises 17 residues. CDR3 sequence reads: CASSLKPGQVGTYEQYF. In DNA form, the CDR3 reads TGTGCCAGCAGTCTAAAACCGGGACAAGTGGGAACCTACGAGCAGTACTTC.

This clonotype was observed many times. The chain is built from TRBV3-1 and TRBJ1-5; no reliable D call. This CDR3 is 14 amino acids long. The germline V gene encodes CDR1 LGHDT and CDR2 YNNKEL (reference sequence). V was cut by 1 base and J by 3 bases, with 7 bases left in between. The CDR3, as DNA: TGTGCCAGCAGCCAAGGGTGGGTCAATCAGCCCCAGCATTTT. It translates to CASSQGWVNQPQHF.

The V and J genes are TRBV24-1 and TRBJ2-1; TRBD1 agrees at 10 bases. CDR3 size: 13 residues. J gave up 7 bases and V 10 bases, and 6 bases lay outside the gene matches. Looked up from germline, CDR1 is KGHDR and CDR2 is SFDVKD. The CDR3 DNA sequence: TGTGCCACAGGCGGACAGGGGGAAAATGAGCAGTTCTTC. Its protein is CATGGQGENEQFF.

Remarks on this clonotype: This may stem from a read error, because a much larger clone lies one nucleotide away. Written as DNA, the CDR3 is TGTGCCAGCAGCCAAGCACGACAGGGAGCGATCCCTGAAGCTTTCTTT. Translation gives CASSQARQGAIPEAFF. V and J are TRBV3-1 and TRBJ1-1, with 7 bases matching TRBD1. The CDR3 length is 16 residues. From germline, CDR1 is LGHDT and CDR2 YNNKEL (reference sequence). V dropped 1 base and J dropped 6; count of bases not matched to a gene: 11.

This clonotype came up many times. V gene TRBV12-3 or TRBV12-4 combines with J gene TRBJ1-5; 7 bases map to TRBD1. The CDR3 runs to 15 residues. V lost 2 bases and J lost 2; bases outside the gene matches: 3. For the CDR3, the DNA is TGTGCCAGCAGTTTAAACAGGGGTGGCAATCAGCCCCAGCATTTT. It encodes CASSLNRGGNQPQHF.

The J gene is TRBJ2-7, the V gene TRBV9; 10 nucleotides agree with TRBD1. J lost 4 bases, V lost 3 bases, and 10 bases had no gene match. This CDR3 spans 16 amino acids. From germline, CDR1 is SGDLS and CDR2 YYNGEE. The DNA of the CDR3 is TGTGCCAGCAGCGCTGAGGGCAGACAGGGGGCATACGAGCAGTACTTC. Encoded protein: CASSAEGRQGAYEQYF.

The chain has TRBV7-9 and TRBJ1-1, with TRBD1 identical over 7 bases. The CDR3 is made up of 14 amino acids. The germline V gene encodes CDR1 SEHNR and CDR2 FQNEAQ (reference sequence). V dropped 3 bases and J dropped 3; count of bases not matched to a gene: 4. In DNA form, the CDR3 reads TGTGCCAGCAGCTTGGACAGGCTAGACACTGAAGCTTTCTTT. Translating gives CASSLDRLDTEAFF.